Below, one TCR beta chain is given with its context. Its specificity is not known. This entry comes from a study of identifying expanded T cells in peripheral blood. Germline CDR1 reads SGHRS; CDR2 reads YFSETQ. The ends were cut back, 4 bases at V and 0 bases at J, with 14 bases in the middle. The CDR3 extends over 15 amino acids. Study-wide results and caveats: Technical replicates showed approximately 1.2 changed clones; roughly two weeks roughly 15; four weeks 19.

Repertoires were generated with immunoSEQ multiplex PCR, while TCRdb's copy carries only in-frame clones and drops some. The table lists about 110,000 clones, roughly 90% of them singletons. This receptor was identified in a person aged 18 to 70 in good health. Sample: blood. The chain uses TRBV5-1 and TRBJ2-7; D is unclear. The CDR3 spells CASSTGPVSSYEQYF. As DNA, the CDR3 is TGCGCCAGCAGCACTGGACCCGTGAGCTCCTACGAGCAGTACTTC.